The rows below give T cell receptor beta chains drawn from one sample of a study of shared clonotypes between healthy human individuals. The table came from immunoSEQ multiplex PCR; TCRdb's copy has only in-frame clones and leaves some out. The sample consists of some 2.4 million clones, 80% to 95% of them appearing once. Sequences were obtained from naive CD4+ T cells from PBMCs. The source is a man aged 18 to 29 in good health. Some clones in this sample may be carry-over from other donors' samples. CDR3s leave out the opening cysteine and the closing phenylalanine or tryptophan. Fields, in order: J gene, V gene, CDR3 protein.

j_call: TRBJ1-2; v_call: TRBV18; cdr3_aa: ASSEGQGDYGYT
j_call: TRBJ1-3; v_call: TRBV7-2; cdr3_aa: ASSPTGPGNTIY
j_call: TRBJ2-7; v_call: TRBV28; cdr3_aa: ASSLGRAYEQY
j_call: TRBJ2-3; v_call: TRBV21-1; cdr3_aa: ASSKSGLTDTQY
j_call: TRBJ2-2; v_call: TRBV28; cdr3_aa: ASRRDATGELF
j_call: TRBJ2-2; v_call: TRBV6-5; cdr3_aa: ASSRPGQYTGELF
j_call: TRBJ2-5; v_call: TRBV6-5; cdr3_aa: ASSYRGYQETQY
j_call: TRBJ1-1; v_call: TRBV5-1; cdr3_aa: ASSFSSGNTEAF
j_call: TRBJ1-3; v_call: TRBV18; cdr3_aa: ASSLWGGLGNTIY
j_call: TRBJ1-5; v_call: TRBV5-5; cdr3_aa: ASSYGSRSNQPQH
j_call: TRBJ2-7; v_call: TRBV6-5; cdr3_aa: ASSHGDGTSYEQY
j_call: TRBJ2-7; v_call: TRBV7-9; cdr3_aa: ASSLAQGRYLSYEQY
j_call: TRBJ2-1; v_call: TRBV30; cdr3_aa: AWSGEYNEQF
j_call: TRBJ2-5; v_call: TRBV5-1; cdr3_aa: ASSDLLAGLAGTQY
j_call: TRBJ1-1; v_call: TRBV30; cdr3_aa: AWIDGTVTEAF
j_call: TRBJ1-1; v_call: TRBV9; cdr3_aa: ASSAKQGSNTEAF
j_call: TRBJ1-1; v_call: TRBV7-9; cdr3_aa: ASSPGGPEAF
j_call: TRBJ2-5; v_call: TRBV9; cdr3_aa: ASSAPGLAAQETQY
j_call: TRBJ1-2; v_call: TRBV27; cdr3_aa: ASSFKGIGENYGYT
j_call: TRBJ2-7; v_call: TRBV7-2; cdr3_aa: ASSRDRGPHEQY
j_call: TRBJ2-1; v_call: TRBV9; cdr3_aa: ASSGNPGLRSSYNEQF